This T cell receptor (beta chain) was obtained from a study of graft-versus-host responses after intestinal transplantation. Per germline, CDR1 SGHRS and CDR2 YFSETQ. There are 14 residues in the CDR3. The assay was immunoSEQ multiplex PCR, and TCRdb's table has in-frame clones only and misses some. The sample lists over 85,000 clones, around 91% seen once, with 0.15% to 0.2% in the top ten. With regard to this clone: Antigen specificity is unknown.

The starting material was unstimulated CD4+ T cells sorted from spleen or lymph node cells, obtained before transplant. The rearrangement joins TRBV5-1 to TRBJ2-5; a possible D gene is TRBD1 (5 bases). The closer fit of TRBJ2-7 to the DNA end suggests the J call may be wrong. This TCR came from a human donor who was the organ donor for an intestinal transplant. For the CDR3, the DNA is TGCGCCAGCAGCTTGGGTGGACACATCTACGAGCAGTACTTC. It codes for CASSLGGHIYEQYF.